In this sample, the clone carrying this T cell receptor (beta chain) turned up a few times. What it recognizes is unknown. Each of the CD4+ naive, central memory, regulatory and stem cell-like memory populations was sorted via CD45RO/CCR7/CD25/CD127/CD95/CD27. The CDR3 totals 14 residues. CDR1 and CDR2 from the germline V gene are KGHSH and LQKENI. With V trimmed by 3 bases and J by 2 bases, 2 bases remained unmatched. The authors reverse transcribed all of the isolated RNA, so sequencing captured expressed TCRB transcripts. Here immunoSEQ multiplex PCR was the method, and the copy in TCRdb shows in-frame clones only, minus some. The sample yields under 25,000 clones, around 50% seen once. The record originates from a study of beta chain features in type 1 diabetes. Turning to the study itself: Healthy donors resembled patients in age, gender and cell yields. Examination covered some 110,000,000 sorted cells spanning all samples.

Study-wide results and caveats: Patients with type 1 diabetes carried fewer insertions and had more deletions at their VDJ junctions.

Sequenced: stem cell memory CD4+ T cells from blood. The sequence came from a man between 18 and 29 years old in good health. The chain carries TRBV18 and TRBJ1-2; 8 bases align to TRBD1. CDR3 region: CASSPDRANYGYTF. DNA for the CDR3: TGTGCCAGCTCACCGGACAGGGCCAACTATGGCTACACCTTC.